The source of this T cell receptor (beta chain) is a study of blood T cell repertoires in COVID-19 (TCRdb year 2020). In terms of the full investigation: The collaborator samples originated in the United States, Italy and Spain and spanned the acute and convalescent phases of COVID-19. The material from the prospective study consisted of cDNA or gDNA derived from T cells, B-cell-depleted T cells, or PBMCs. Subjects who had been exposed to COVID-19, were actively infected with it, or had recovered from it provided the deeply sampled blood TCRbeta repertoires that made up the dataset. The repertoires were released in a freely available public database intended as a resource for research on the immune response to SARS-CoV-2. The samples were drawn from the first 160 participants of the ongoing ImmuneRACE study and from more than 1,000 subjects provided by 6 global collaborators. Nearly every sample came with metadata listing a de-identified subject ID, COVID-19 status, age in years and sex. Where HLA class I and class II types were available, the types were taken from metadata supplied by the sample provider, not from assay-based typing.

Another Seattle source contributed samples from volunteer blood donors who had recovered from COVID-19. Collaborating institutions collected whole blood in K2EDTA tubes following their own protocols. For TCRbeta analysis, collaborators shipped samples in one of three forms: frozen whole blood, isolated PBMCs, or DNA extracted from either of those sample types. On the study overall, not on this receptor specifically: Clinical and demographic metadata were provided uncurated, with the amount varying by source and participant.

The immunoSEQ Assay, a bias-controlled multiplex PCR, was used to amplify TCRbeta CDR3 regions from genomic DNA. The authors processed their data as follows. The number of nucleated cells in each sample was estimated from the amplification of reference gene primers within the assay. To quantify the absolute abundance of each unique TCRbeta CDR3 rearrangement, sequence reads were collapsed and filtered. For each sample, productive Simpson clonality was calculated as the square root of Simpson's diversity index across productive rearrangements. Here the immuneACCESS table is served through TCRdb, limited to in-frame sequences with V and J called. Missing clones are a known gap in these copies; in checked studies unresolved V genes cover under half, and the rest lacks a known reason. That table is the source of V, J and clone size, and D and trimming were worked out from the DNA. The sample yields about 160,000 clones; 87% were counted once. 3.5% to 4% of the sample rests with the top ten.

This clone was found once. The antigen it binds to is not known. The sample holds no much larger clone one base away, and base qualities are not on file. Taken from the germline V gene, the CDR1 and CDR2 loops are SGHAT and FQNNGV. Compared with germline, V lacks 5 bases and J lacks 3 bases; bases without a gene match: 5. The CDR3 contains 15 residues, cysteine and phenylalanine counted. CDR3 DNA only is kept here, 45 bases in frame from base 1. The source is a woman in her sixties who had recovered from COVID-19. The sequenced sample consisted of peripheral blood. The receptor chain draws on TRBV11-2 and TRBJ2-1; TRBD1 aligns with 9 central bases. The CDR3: CASSPWTGDYNEQFF. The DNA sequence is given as TGTGCCAGCAGCCCTTGGACAGGGGACTACAATGAGCAGTTCTTC.